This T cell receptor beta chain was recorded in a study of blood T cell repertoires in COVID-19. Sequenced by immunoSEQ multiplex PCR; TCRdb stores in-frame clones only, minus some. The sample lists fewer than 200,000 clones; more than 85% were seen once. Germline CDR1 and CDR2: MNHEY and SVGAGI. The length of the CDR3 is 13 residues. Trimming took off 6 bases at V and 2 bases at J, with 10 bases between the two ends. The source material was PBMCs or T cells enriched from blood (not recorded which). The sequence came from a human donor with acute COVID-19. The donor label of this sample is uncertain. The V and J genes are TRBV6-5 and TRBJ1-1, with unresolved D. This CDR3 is CASSRGGNTEAFF. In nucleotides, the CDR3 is TGTGCCAGCAGCCGTGGAGGAAACACTGAAGCTTTCTTT.